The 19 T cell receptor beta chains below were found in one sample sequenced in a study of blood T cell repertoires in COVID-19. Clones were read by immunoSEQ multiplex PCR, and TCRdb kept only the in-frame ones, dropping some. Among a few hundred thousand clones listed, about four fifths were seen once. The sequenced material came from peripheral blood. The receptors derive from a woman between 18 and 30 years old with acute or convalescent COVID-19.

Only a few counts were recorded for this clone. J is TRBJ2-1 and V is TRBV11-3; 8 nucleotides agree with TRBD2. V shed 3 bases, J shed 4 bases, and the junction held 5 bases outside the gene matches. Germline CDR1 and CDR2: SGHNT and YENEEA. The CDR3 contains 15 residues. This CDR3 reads CASSFSTSGYNEQFF. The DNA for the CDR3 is TGTGCCAGCAGCTTCTCAACTAGCGGTTACAATGAGCAGTTCTTC.

The chain's CDR3 is CASSATSAWTDTQYF. CDR3 sequence (DNA): TGTGCCAGCAGCGCAACTAGCGCCTGGACAGATACGCAGTATTTT. The chain combines TRBV9 with TRBJ2-3, with 7 bases fitting TRBD2. V was clipped by 3 bases and J by 3 bases; unmatched bases: 7. The length of the CDR3 is 15 residues. CDR1 is SGDLS and CDR2 is YYNGEE in the germline V gene.

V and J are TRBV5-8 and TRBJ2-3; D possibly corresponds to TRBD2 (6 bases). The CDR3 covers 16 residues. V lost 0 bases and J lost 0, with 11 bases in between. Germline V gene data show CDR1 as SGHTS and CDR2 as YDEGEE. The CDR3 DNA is TGTGCCAGCAGCTTGGGTAGCGGATTAAGCACAGATACGCAGTATTTT. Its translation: CASSLGSGLSTDTQYF.

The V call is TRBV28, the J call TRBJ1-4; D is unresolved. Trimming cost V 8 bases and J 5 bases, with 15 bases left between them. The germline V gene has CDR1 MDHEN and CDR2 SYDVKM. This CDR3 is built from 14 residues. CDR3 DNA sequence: TGTGCCAGCGCACGACACGCAGAGAATGAAAAACTGTTTTTT. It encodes CASARHAENEKLFF.

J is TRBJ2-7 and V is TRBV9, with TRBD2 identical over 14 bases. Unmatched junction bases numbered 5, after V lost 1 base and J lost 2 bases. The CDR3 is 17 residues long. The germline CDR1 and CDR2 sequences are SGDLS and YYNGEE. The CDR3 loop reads CASSVTGTSGSAYEQYF. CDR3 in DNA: TGTGCCAGCAGCGTAACGGGGACTAGCGGGAGTGCCTACGAGCAGTACTTC.

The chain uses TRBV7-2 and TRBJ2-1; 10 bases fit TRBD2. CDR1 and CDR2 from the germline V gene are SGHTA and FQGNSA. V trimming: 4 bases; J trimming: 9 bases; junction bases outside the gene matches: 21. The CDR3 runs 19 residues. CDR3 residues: CASSSPPGQTFSGGFEQFF. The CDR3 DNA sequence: TGTGCCAGCAGCTCCCCTCCGGGACAGACATTTAGCGGGGGGTTTGAGCAGTTCTTC.

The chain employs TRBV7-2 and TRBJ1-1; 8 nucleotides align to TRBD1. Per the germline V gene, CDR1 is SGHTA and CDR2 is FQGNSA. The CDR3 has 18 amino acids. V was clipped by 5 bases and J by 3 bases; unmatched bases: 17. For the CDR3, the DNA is TGTGCCAGCAGCACTACCTCCTATACAGGGGGTGTCGACACTGAAGCTTTCTTT. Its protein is CASSTTSYTGGVDTEAFF.

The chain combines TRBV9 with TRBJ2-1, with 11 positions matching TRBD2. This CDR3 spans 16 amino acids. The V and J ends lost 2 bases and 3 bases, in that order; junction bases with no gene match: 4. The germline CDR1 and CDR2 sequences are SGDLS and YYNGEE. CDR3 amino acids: CASSVTGTSGYNEQFF. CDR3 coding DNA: TGTGCCAGCAGCGTTACCGGGACTAGCGGCTACAATGAGCAGTTCTTC.

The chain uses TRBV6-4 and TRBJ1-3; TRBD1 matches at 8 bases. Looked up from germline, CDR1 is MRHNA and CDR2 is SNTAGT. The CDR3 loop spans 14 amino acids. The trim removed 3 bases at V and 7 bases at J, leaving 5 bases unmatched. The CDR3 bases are TGTGCCAGCAGTGAAGGGGGACAGGACAACACCATATATTTT. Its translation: CASSEGGQDNTIYF.

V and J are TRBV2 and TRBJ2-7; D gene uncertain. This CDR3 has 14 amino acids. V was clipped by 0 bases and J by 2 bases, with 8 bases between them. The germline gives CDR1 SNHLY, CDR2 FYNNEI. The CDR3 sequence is CASSEALRTYEQYF. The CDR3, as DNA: TGTGCCAGCAGTGAAGCTCTGCGTACCTACGAGCAGTACTTC.

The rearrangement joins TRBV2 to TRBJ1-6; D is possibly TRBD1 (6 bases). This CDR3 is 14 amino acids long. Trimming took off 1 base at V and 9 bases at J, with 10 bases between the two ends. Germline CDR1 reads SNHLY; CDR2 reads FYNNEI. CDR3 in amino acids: CASSEETRGSPLHF. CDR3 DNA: TGTGCCAGCAGTGAAGAGACCAGGGGTTCACCCCTCCACTTT.

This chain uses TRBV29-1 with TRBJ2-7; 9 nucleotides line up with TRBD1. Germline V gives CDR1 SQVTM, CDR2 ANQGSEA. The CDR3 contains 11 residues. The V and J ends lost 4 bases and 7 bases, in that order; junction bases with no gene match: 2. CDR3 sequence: CSVVDRGEQYF. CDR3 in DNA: TGCAGCGTTGTGGACAGGGGTGAGCAGTACTTC.

The CDR3 protein is CASSDSQGGGELFF. The DNA for the CDR3 is TGCGCCAGCAGTGACTCCCAGGGCGGCGGGGAGCTGTTTTTT. The V gene is TRBV10-1, the J gene TRBJ2-2; D is possibly TRBD1 (5 bases). This CDR3 contains 14 residues. V was trimmed by 3 bases and J by 7 bases, leaving 12 bases between them. Germline CDR1 reads WNHNN; CDR2 reads SYGVQD (reference sequence).

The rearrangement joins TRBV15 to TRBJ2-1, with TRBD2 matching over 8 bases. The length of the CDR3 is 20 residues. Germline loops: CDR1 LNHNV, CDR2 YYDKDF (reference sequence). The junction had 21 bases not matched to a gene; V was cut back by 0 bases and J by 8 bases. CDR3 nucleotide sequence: TGTGCCACCAGCAGAGATCTAACCAAGGGACTAGGCCAAGGATGGCATGAGCAGTTCTTC. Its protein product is CATSRDLTKGLGQGWHEQFF.

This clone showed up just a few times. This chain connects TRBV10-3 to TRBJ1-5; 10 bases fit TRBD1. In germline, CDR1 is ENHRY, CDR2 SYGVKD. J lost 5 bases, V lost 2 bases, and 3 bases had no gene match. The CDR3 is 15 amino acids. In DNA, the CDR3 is TGTGCCATCAGTGAGGTTGACAGGGGGCATCAGCCCCAGCATTTT. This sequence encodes CAISEVDRGHQPQHF.

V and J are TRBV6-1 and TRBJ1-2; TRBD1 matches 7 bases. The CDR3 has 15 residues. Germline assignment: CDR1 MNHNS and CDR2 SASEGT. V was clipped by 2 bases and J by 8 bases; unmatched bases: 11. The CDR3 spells CASSERGQRGLGYTF. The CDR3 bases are TGTGCCAGCAGTGAAAGGGGACAGAGGGGATTAGGCTACACCTTC.

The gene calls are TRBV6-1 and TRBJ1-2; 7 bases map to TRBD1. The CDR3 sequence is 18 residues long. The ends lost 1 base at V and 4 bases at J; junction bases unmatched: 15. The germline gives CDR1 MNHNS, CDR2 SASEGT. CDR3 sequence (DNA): TGTGCCAGCAGTGAAGACCTCTACGACAGGGTTCAGCTCTATGGCTACACCTTC. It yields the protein CASSEDLYDRVQLYGYTF.

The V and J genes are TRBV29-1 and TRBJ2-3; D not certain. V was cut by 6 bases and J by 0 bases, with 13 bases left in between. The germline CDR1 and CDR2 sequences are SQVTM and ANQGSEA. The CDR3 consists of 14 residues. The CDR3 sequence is CSVFSGFSTDTQYF. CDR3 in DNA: TGCAGCGTATTCAGTGGTTTTAGCACAGATACGCAGTATTTT.

The CDR3 protein is CASSQRLAGPVSYTDTQYF. The CDR3 DNA reads as TGTGCCAGCAGCCAACGTCTAGCGGGGCCCGTATCGTACACAGATACGCAGTATTTT. V gene TRBV4-2 combines with J gene TRBJ2-3, with TRBD2 matching over 9 bases. Per the germline V gene, CDR1 is LGHNA and CDR2 is YNFKEQ. The CDR3 is made up of 19 amino acids. The junction had 14 bases not matched to a gene; V was cut back by 2 bases and J by 2 bases.